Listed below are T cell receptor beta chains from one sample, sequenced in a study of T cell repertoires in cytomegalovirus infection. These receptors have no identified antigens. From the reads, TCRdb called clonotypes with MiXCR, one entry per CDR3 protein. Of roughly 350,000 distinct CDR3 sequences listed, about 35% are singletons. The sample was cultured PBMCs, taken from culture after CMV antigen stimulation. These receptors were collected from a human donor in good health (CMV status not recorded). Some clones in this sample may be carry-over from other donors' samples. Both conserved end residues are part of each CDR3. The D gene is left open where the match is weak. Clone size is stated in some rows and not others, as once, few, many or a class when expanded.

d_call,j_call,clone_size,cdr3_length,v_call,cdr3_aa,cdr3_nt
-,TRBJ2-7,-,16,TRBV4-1,CASSPHSQRSSYEQYF,TGCGCCAGCAGCCCACACTCTCAGAGATCCTCCTACGAGCAGTACTTC
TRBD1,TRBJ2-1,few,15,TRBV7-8,CASSPQGAIYNEQFF,TGTGCCAGCAGCCCTCAGGGGGCTATTTACAATGAGCAGTTCTTC
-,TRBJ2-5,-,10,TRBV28,CATHQETQYF,TGTGCCACCCATCAAGAGACCCAGTACTTC
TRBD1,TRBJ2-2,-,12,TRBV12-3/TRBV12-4,CANDRGSGELFF,TGTGCCAACGACAGGGGGTCCGGGGAGCTGTTTTTT
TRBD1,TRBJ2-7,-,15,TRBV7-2,CASSFDRGRRYEQYF,TGTGCCAGCAGCTTTGACAGGGGACGTCGCTACGAGCAGTACTTC
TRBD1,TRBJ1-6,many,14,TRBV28,CASSLGQGRSPLHF,TGTGCCAGCAGTTTGGGACAGGGGAGATCACCCCTCCACTTT
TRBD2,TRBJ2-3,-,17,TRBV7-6,CASSLANIGRASDTQYF,TGTGCCAGCAGCTTGGCCAACATCGGGAGGGCCAGTGATACGCAGTATTTT
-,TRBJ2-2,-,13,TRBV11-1,CASSPTGFGELFF,TGTGCCAGCAGCCCGACAGGTTTCGGGGAGCTGTTTTTT
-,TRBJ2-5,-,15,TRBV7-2,CASSLLGQLQETQYF,TGTGCCAGCAGCTTATTAGGGCAGCTACAAGAGACCCAGTACTTC
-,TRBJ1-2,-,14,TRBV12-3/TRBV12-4,CASTQRGLQGDYTF,TGTGCCAGCACTCAAAGGGGACTGCAAGGAGACTACACCTTC
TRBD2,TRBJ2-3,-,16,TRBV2,CASSESRLAGSDTQYF,TGTGCCAGCAGTGAAAGTCGTCTAGCGGGATCAGATACGCAGTATTTT
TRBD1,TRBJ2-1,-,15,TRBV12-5,CASGLDWDSYNEQFF,TGTGCTAGTGGTTTAGACTGGGACAGCTACAATGAGCAGTTCTTC
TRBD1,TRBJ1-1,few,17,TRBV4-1,CASSQVMVRQGRTEAFF,TGCGCCAGCAGCCAAGTAATGGTCCGACAGGGTCGAACTGAAGCTTTCTTT
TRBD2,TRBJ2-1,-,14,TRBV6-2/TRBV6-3,CASSYLERGNEQFF,TGTGCCAGCAGTTACCTCGAGCGGGGGAATGAGCAGTTCTTC
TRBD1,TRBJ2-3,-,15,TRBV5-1,CASSSSTGPADTQYF,TGCGCCAGCAGCTCTTCGACAGGGCCCGCAGATACGCAGTATTTT
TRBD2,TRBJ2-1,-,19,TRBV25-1,CASSEWEQGTSGSYNEQFF,TGTGCCAGCAGTGAATGGGAACAGGGGACTAGCGGGAGTTACAATGAGCAGTTCTTC